The 19 T cell receptor beta chains given below trace back to one sample, sequenced in a study of cytomegalovirus exposure and HLA in healthy donors. Produced via immunoSEQ multiplex PCR; TCRdb's table is partial and in-frame only. The sample holds roughly 200,000 clones, 80% to 90% seen once. The sample was PBMCs. The receptor set was obtained from a woman aged 30 to 39 in good health and CMV-seronegative.

This chain joins TRBV5-1 and TRBJ1-1; D remains ambiguous. V was pared by 0 bases and J by 7 bases, with 16 bases between. CDR3 length: 15 amino acids. Germline V gene sequence: CDR1 SGHRS, CDR2 YFSETQ. In nucleotides, the CDR3 is TGCGCCAGCAGCTTGGCGGTCAATCGGGGTGGTGAAGCTTTCTTT. It is translated as CASSLAVNRGGEAFF.

The rearrangement joins TRBV23-1 to TRBJ1-5; possibly TRBD1 for D (6 bases). TRBV23-1 is flagged as an ORF with uncertain function. This CDR3 comprises 15 residues. V lost 6 bases, J lost 4 bases, and 16 bases lay in between. The CDR3, as DNA: TGCGCCAGCAGCCACAGTAGGGGGAAGAATCAGCCCCAGCATTTT. This gives the protein CASSHSRGKNQPQHF.

This chain links TRBV6-1 with TRBJ1-4, with no clear D. Germline V gene lookup returns CDR1 MNHNS and CDR2 SASEGT. The CDR3 consists of 17 residues. The V end was cut by 4 bases, the J end by 0 bases, with 15 bases between. The CDR3 DNA follows: TGTGCCAGCAGTGGGAGCGCCTGGGTTGCAACTAATGAAAAACTGTTTTTT. Translating it yields CASSGSAWVATNEKLFF.

The gene calls are TRBV13 and TRBJ1-1, with D perhaps matching TRBD1 (5 bases). This CDR3 region has 13 residues. Trimming stripped 3 bases from V and 1 base from J, with 6 bases between. Germline V gene sequence: CDR1 PRHDT, CDR2 FYEKMQ (reference sequence). The DNA of the CDR3 is TGTGCCAGCAGCTTGACAGCGAACACTGAAGCTTTCTTT. This gives the protein CASSLTANTEAFF.

The chain recombines TRBV19 with TRBJ2-2; 10 bases align to TRBD1. The germline V gene encodes CDR1 LNHDA and CDR2 SQIVND (reference sequence). The CDR3 consists of 14 residues. Trimming cost V 7 bases and J 6 bases; bases outside gene matches: 5. This CDR3 reads CASTGTGVAGELFF. Written as DNA, the CDR3 is TGTGCCAGTACCGGGACAGGGGTCGCCGGGGAGCTGTTTTTT.

The V call is TRBV14, the J call TRBJ1-5; D call uncertain. The CDR3 spans 13 residues. Germline V CDR1 and CDR2: SGHDN, FVKESK. V was cut by 2 bases and J by 3 bases, with 5 bases left in between. The CDR3 DNA is TGTGCCAGCAGCCAACAAATCAATCAGCCCCAGCATTTT. It yields the protein CASSQQINQPQHF.

V is TRBV9 and J is TRBJ2-4; a weak D match, TRBD2 (6 bases). The CDR3 is 16 amino acids. Per the germline V gene, CDR1 is SGDLS and CDR2 is YYNGEE. Trimming left V 4 bases short and J 0 bases short, with 14 bases between. CDR3: CASSRGTDLAKNIQYF. The CDR3, as DNA: TGTGCCAGCAGCCGGGGGACTGACCTAGCCAAAAACATTCAGTACTTC. The variable domain in full, completed from reference TRBV9 and TRBJ2-4, reads DSGVTQTPKHLITATGQRVTLRCSPRSGDLSVYWYQQSLDQGLQFLIQYYNGEERAKGNILERFSAQQFPDLHSELNLSSLELGDSALYFCASSRGTDLAKNIQYFGAGTRLSVL.

V usage is TRBV15 and J usage is TRBJ2-1, with 7 bases aligning to TRBD2. The V segment lost 0 bases and the J segment 8 bases; nucleotides outside the gene matches: 4. This CDR3 contains 14 residues. CDR1 and CDR2 from the germline V gene are LNHNV and YYDKDF (reference sequence). In DNA, the CDR3 is TGTGCCACCAGCAGAGAGGGGGGGGTCTATGAGCAGTTCTTC. Translation: CATSREGGVYEQFF. The full variable domain, with the rest looked up from reference TRBV15 and TRBJ2-1, is DAMVIQNPRYQVTQFGKPVTLSCSQTLNHNVMYWYQQKSSQAPKLLFHYYDKDFNNEADTPDNFQSRRPNTSFCFLDIRSPGLGDTAMYLCATSREGGVYEQFFGPGTRLTVL.

This chain joins TRBV11-2 and TRBJ2-5, with TRBD2 identical over 9 bases. There are 17 residues in the CDR3. V lost 0 bases and J lost 6; bases outside the gene matches: 11. In germline, CDR1 is SGHAT, CDR2 FQNNGV. The CDR3 sequence: CASSLDVEWTSVKTQYF. The CDR3 coding sequence is TGTGCCAGCAGCTTAGATGTGGAATGGACTAGCGTGAAGACCCAGTACTTC.

The chain combines TRBV28 with TRBJ2-7; the match to TRBD2 covers 11 bases. Germline-derived CDR1 and CDR2 are MDHEN and SYDVKM. CDR3 size: 15 residues. Germline trimming cut 3 bases from V and 3 bases from J; bases unmatched to any gene: 4. CDR3: CASSLSGTSGYEQYF. The CDR3 DNA follows: TGTGCCAGCAGTTTGTCAGGGACTAGCGGCTACGAGCAGTACTTC.

This chain connects TRBV28 to TRBJ1-6, with D hard to call. The V gene's germline CDR1 is MDHEN and CDR2 SYDVKM. The CDR3 is made up of 15 amino acids. The ends were cut back, 2 bases at V and 6 bases at J, with 11 bases in the middle. This CDR3 is CASSLVPGGNSPLHF. In DNA form, the CDR3 reads TGTGCCAGCAGTTTAGTGCCCGGAGGTAATTCACCCCTCCACTTT.

This chain links TRBV25-1 with TRBJ2-2; maybe TRBD2 (6 bases). CDR1 and CDR2 from the germline V gene are MGHDK and SYGVNS. The CDR3 spans 16 residues. The V end lost 0 bases, the J end lost 8 bases, and 16 bases lay between the germline ends. The CDR3 DNA reads as TGTGCCAGCAGTGAATATACCGGCCCTGGGAGGGGGGAGCTGTTTTTT. Amino acid sequence: CASSEYTGPGRGELFF.

This clone was seen only once. The chain joins TRBV6-5 to TRBJ2-3, with TRBD2 identical over 9 bases. Trimming at V came to 4 bases and at J to 2 bases, leaving 1 base not matched to a gene. The CDR3 sequence is 14 residues long. Germline assignment: CDR1 MNHEY and CDR2 SVGAGI. CDR3 bases: TGTGCCAGCAGTTCGGGACTAGCCACAGATACGCAGTATTTT. Protein product: CASSSGLATDTQYF.

This rearrangement joins TRBV9 to TRBJ1-1, with 10 bases fitting TRBD1. Germline-derived CDR1 and CDR2 are SGDLS and YYNGEE. There are 14 residues in the CDR3. J lost 5 bases, V lost 0 bases, and 1 base had no gene match. The CDR3 reads CASSVGTGGTEAFF. CDR3 coding DNA: TGTGCCAGCAGCGTAGGGACAGGGGGGACTGAAGCTTTCTTT.

The sample holds a few counts of this clone. The chain recombines TRBV30 with TRBJ1-2; D is uncertain. V gave up 0 bases and J gave up 2 bases, with 10 bases separating them. The CDR3 totals 14 residues. Germline-derived CDR1 and CDR2 are GTSNPN and SVGIG (reference sequence). The CDR3 DNA reads TGTGCCTGGAGTGTAGGCCAGGCAAACTATGGCTACACCTTC. It encodes CAWSVGQANYGYTF.

The chain carries TRBV11-2 and TRBJ2-1; D call uncertain. CDR1 is SGHAT and CDR2 is FQNNGV in the germline V gene. With 3 bases removed from V and 5 bases from J, the gap between germline ends came to 11 bases. The CDR3 length is 14 residues. The CDR3 here is CASSFMARHNEQFF. The CDR3 nucleotides read TGTGCCAGCAGCTTTATGGCTAGGCACAATGAGCAGTTCTTC.

The chain joins TRBV19 to TRBJ2-3, with D tentatively TRBD2 (6 bases). Trimming left V 7 bases short and J 5 bases short, with 16 bases between. This CDR3 has 14 amino acids. CDR1 and CDR2 (germline): LNHDA, SQIVND (reference sequence). Written as DNA, the CDR3 is TGTGCCAGTAACGGGGGAGAGAGGCGAGATACGCAGTATTTT. Translating gives CASNGGERRDTQYF.

This chain connects TRBV7-8 to TRBJ2-7; no clear D gene. In germline, CDR1 is SGHVS, CDR2 FQNEAQ. The CDR3 spans 14 residues. Trimming removed 0 bases from V and 1 base from J, with 7 bases in between. This chain's CDR3 is CASSLAEASYEQYF. CDR3 sequence (DNA): TGTGCCAGCAGCTTAGCGGAAGCGTCCTACGAGCAGTACTTC.

The chain employs TRBV6-1 and TRBJ2-7, with 8 bases lining up with TRBD1. V lost 1 base, J lost 4 bases, and 6 bases stayed unmatched. The CDR3 is made up of 15 amino acids. Germline CDR1 is MNHNS and CDR2 is SASEGT. The CDR3 is CASSEDQGAMYEQYF. CDR3 nucleotides: TGTGCCAGCAGTGAAGACCAGGGGGCAATGTACGAGCAGTACTTC.